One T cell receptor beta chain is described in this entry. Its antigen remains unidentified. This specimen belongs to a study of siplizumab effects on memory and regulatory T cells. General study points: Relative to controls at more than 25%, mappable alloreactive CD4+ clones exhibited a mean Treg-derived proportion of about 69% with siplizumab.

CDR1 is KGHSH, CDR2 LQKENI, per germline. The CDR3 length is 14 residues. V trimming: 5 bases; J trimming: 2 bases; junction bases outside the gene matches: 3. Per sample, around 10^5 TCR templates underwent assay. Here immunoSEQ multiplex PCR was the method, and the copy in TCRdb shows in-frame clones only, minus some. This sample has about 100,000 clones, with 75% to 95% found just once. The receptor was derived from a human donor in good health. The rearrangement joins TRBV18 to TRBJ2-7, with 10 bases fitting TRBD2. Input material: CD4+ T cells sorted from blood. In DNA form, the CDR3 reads TGTGCCAGCTCAGTAGCGGGAGGTACCTACGAGCAGTACTTC. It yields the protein CASSVAGGTYEQYF.